The sequence of this T cell receptor beta chain was determined in a study of blood T cell repertoires in COVID-19. Study information: T cells, B-cell-depleted T cells, or PBMCs provided the cDNA or gDNA that served as material.

After removal of 6 bases from V and 6 bases from J, the junction contained 14 bases not matched to a gene. This CDR3 contains 15 residues. Germline V gene data show CDR1 as SQVTM and CDR2 as ANQGSEA. Enrollment of patients from Seattle took place during active infection, with longitudinal follow-up. In the authors' workflow: Amplifying reference gene primers gave estimates of nucleated cell counts. Assay: immunoSEQ multiplex PCR; the TCRdb copy retains only in-frame clones and omits some. D and trimming come from the DNA, and the V and J calls and clone size come from that table. Found here are hundreds of thousands of clones, less than 90% of them singletons; the top ten hold about 12%.

The rearrangement links TRBV29-1 to TRBJ1-5; 7 bases fit TRBD1. Sequenced: peripheral blood. The TCR sequence derives from a woman aged 70-85 years with COVID-19, enrolled during active disease. CDR3 sequence (DNA): TGCAGCGTCCACACACAGGGGCAGGGCGGTCAGCCCCAGCATTTT. Amino acids: CSVHTQGQGGQPQHF. Drawing the rest from reference TRBV29-1 and TRBJ1-5, the complete variable domain is SAVISQKPSRDICQRGTSLTIQCQVDSQVTMMFWYRQQPGQSLTLIATANQGSEATYESGFVIDKFPISRPNLTFSTLTVSNMSPEDSSIYLCSVHTQGQGGQPQHFGDGTRLSIL.